The source of this TCR beta chain is a study of shared clonotypes between healthy human individuals. The naive CD8 fraction comprised CD45RO-negative cells positively selected for CCR7 and excluded terminally differentiated effector memory CD45RA+ cells. The donor cohort consisted entirely of Caucasian adults residing in Nashville, Tennessee. Evenly divided among several immunoSEQ plates was the genomic DNA of each subset. The table came from immunoSEQ multiplex PCR; TCRdb's copy has only in-frame clones and leaves some out. The sample comprises roughly 590,000 clones, just under 97% of which are singletons, and 0.11% rests with the top ten. Germline V gene sequence: CDR1 SGHDT, CDR2 YYEEEE. V gave up 1 base and J gave up 5 bases; unmatched junction bases: 14. This CDR3 is 17 amino acids long.

The source is a woman aged 30 to 39 in good health. The material sequenced was naive CD8+ T cells sorted from blood. This chain connects TRBV5-6 to TRBJ1-2; 7 bases align to TRBD1. CDR3: CASSLLGQMGPVYGYTF. CDR3 bases: TGTGCCAGCAGCTTGCTGGGACAGATGGGGCCTGTTTATGGCTACACCTTC.